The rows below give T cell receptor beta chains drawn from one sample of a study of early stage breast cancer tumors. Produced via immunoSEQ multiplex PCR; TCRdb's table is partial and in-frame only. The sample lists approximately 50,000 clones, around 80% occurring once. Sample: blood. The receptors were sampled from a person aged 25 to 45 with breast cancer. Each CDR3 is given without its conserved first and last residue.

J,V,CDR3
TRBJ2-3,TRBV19,ASGVSDTQY
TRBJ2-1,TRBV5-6,ASSPEWGDNEQF
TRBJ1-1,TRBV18,ASSPSRPNTEAF
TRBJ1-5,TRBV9,ASSVDSISNQPQH
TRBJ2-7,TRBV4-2,ASSQEGPADSYEQY
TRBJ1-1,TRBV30,AWSVRRTEAF
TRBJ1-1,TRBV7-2,ASSVQGGTEAF
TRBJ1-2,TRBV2,ASSVLRTGTYGYT
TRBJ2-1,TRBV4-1,ASSLASGYNEQF
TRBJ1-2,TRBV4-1,ASSQGGGYGYT
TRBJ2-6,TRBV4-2,ASSFGQGNSGANVLT